This TCR beta chain was recorded in a study of shared clonotypes between healthy human individuals (dated by TCRdb to the early 2020s). Background for the entire study: The cohort comprised two women and a few men aged 18 to 49 years. The study deeply sequenced blood TCR repertoires of five healthy adults to estimate repertoire size and the extent of clonotype sharing between individuals. For each donor, CD4 naive and CD4 memory were each run on three plates, CD8 naive on two plates, and CD8 memory on one plate. Different laboratories and diverse techniques were used to prepare libraries and sequence TCR repertoires, to increase sequencing depth and limit assay-specific biases. Leukapheresis yielded between about 0.9 and 9.5 billion PBMCs per donor.

CDR1 and CDR2 (ENHRY, SYGVKD) derive from the germline V gene. Taken from cysteine to phenylalanine, the CDR3 has 14 residues. The read is trimmed to its CDR3 DNA, 42 bases read in frame from base 1. TCR CDR3 regions were amplified from genomic DNA by multiplex PCR using the deep immunoSEQ assay. Extracted genomic DNA from each cell subset was distributed evenly across all wells of several immunoSEQ 96-well plates, and each plate was treated as a replicate. Each replicate PCR for sorted subsets received roughly 0.2 ug genomic DNA, equal to some 32,000 T cell genomes. Purified libraries were quantified with a Qubit 3.0 fluorometer, sized on a Bioanalyzer 2100, and re-quantified with the KAPA Library Quantification kit. Every immunoSEQ 96-well plate was sequenced on a separate single-read 150-cycle Illumina NextSeq 550 flow cell. The authors processed their data as follows. The immunoSEQ output contained only junctional sequences without quality scores, so filtering could not match that applied to full-length reads. To assign V/J genes and CDR3, sequences were annotated using PyIR, a Python wrapper for IgBLAST v1.9, with IMGT germline references. Reads were removed for weak V/J assignments (E-value above 1e-6), missing CDR3, stop codons, out-of-frame junctions, or ambiguous translated residues. V3J clonotypes were defined as sequences sharing an identical inferred V gene, J gene, and CDR3 amino acid sequence. To compute the percentage overlap between repertoires, the number of shared unique clonotypes was divided by the size of the smaller repertoire. Richness of each repertoire was evaluated using RTK rarefaction, the Chao1 estimator, and Recon v2.1 estimates of unobserved clonotypes. OLGA was used to compute generation probabilities for all TCRbeta clonotypes that the gDNA method yielded from a few donors. Sourced from immuneACCESS, this table was stored by TCRdb with only in-frame sequences that have V and J called. A share of the clones is absent; for the studies checked, an unresolved V gene accounts for under half, and the remainder has no known explanation. V and J calls and clone size are given by that table; D and trimming were obtained from the DNA. The sample contains about 680,000 clones, around 73% of them found a single time. The ten largest clones represent around 1.8% of the sample.

This clone occurred a few times. Its cognate antigen has yet to be identified. No per-base quality is available; no much larger clone lies one base away. Overall study results and their limits: Larger estimated clonotype richness was generally found for naive subsets than for memory subsets. Compared with non-shared clonotypes, the clonotypes found in all four sorted-subset donors had higher generation probabilities. Sampling was limited to blood, and TCR repertoires in tissue likely differ from TCR repertoires in blood. Across four donors, 4.5% to 6.5% of naive CD4, around 3.5% of naive CD8, about 2.3% of memory CD4, and under 0.45% of memory CD8 clonotypes were shared. Because the study included only a small number of donors, the genetic and exposure-history diversity represented was limited. Pairwise subsampling indicated that sequencing depth was expected to affect the degree of clonotype sharing among donors. Incomplete sequencing was indicated by rarefaction of sorted-subset datasets, despite the large sequencing depth.

Donors were healthy HIV-negative adults with no recently reported acute infections or vaccinations. Only Caucasian adults living in Nashville, Tennessee, USA were represented among the donors. CD4+ T cells were enriched through magnetic negative selection, after which naive cells were positively selected on CD45RA and the remaining negative fraction served as the memory subset. Blood was collected by leukapheresis, and PBMCs were isolated by Ficoll-Histopaque density gradient centrifugation and then cryopreserved in liquid nitrogen vapor phase. Analytical flow cytometry was used to check the purity and quantity of every magnetically sorted T cell population. Genomic DNA was isolated from every sorted fraction and measured by UV absorbance on a Nanodrop 2000c.

This receptor was obtained from a woman under 40 in good health. The sequencing input was memory CD4+ T cells sorted from blood. The cell subset or site tag for this specimen amounts to: CD45RA-negative fraction. The rearrangement joined TRBV10-3 to TRBJ2-5, and TRBD2 aligns with 13 junction nucleotides. With the DNA end fitting TRBJ2-7 better, the J assignment may be wrong. The DNA sequence follows: TGTGCCATCAGGAAGACTAGCGGGGGGTACGAGCAGTACTTC. It specifies CAIRKTSGGYEQYF.